This TCR beta chain was identified in a study of cytomegalovirus exposure and HLA in healthy donors. Each donor was nominally healthy when sampled (though unrecorded immune exposures were likely). The study, taken as a whole, reports: It was reportedly the case that the classifier diagnosed cytomegalovirus status with high specificity and sensitivity. Sequencing depth roughly uniform across donors was assumed in presence/absence analyses. The study flagged 150 to 200 TCR beta chains as cytomegalovirus-associated.

This PCR relied on a set of 60 Vbeta primers and 13 Jbeta primers. Profiling relied on immunoSEQ multiplex PCR, and the TCRdb table lists in-frame clones only, not all of them. The sample lists about 230,000 clones, just under 80% occurring once. Points on this clone: The antigen remains undetermined.

The CDR3 consists of 14 residues. J lost 5 bases, V lost 2 bases, and 5 bases had no gene match. Germline V gene data show CDR1 as MNHNY and CDR2 as SVGAGI (reference sequence). V gene TRBV6-6 combines with J gene TRBJ1-2; 7 nucleotides agree with TRBD1. Sequenced sample: PBMCs. This TCR was sampled from a boy aged 5-17 years in good health and CMV-seronegative. CDR3 DNA: TGTGCCAGCAGTTACATCCAGGGGGATTATGGCTACACCTTC. Amino acids: CASSYIQGDYGYTF.